This TCR beta chain is from a study of post-analysis software for immune sequencing data. Study outcomes and limitations: Compared with controls, patients had more of 4 to 6 TRBV segments, including TRBV5-6, TRBV5-1 and TRBV20-1. By F measure, samples from a shared preparation batch strongly co-clustered.

The CDR3 runs to 11 residues. The V gene lost 9 bases and the J gene lost 5 bases, with 10 bases spanning the gap. Germline V lookup: CDR1 MGHDK, CDR2 SYGVNS. Each TCR beta cDNA library carried unique molecular identifiers. Input amounts of roughly 0.85 to 10 million T cells were used. These gave approximately 500,000 cDNA molecules, so each molecule approximated one T cell. TCRdb reanalysed the PCR reads using MiXCR and keeps one entry per CDR3 protein. The table has more than 450,000 distinct CDR3 sequences, about a third seen once. Comments on this clonotype: What it binds is not known.

The rearrangement joins TRBV25-1 to TRBJ2-5; D might be TRBD2 (5 bases). This clonotype originated in a girl under 18 with multiple sclerosis. Sequencing used blood. CDR3 residues: CASSRAETQYF. The DNA for the CDR3 is TGTGCCAGTTCGAGGGCTGAGACCCAGTACTTC.